The source of this T cell receptor (beta chain) is a study of blood T cell repertoires in COVID-19. Sequencing used immunoSEQ multiplex PCR; TCRdb keeps in-frame clones, though not all of them. The table includes under 350,000 clones, 70% to 90% detected once. Sequencing was done on a sample of peripheral blood. The receptor's source is a man aged 65-85 years with acute or convalescent COVID-19.

CDR3: CASSFPLAGGRLETQYF. CDR3 DNA: TGTGCCAGCAGTTTTCCCTTAGCGGGGGGGCGTCTGGAGACCCAGTACTTC. The chain employs TRBV6-2 or TRBV6-3 and TRBJ2-5; TRBD2 matches at 11 bases. CDR3 length equals 17 residues. The germline gives CDR1 MNHEY, CDR2 SVGEGT. The V gene end was trimmed by 4 bases and the J gene end by 5 bases; junction bases not matched to a gene: 12.